The 7 T cell receptor beta chains reported below all come from one sample, sequenced in a study of cytomegalovirus exposure and HLA in healthy donors. Primers: 60 Vbeta forward and 13 Jbeta reverse. Libraries were prepared by immunoSEQ multiplex PCR; TCRdb keeps only in-frame clonotypes and omits some of them. The specimen's table records 100,000 to 150,000 clones. The specimen sequenced was PBMCs. These receptors were obtained from a man in his forties in good health and CMV-seronegative.

The chain links TRBV6-6 to TRBJ2-7, with unresolved D. The CDR3 runs to 12 residues. Germline CDR1 is MNHNY and CDR2 is SVGAGI (reference sequence). V gave up 7 bases and J gave up 2 bases, with 9 bases separating them. The CDR3 is CASTGGTYEQYF. CDR3 coding DNA: TGTGCCAGCACCGGCGGCACCTACGAGCAGTACTTC.

The chain recombines TRBV6-6 with TRBJ2-3; 9 positions agree with TRBD1. Germline values: CDR1 MNHNY, CDR2 SVGAGI (reference sequence). V shed 11 bases, J shed 6 bases, and the junction held 12 bases outside the gene matches. This CDR3 is built from 14 residues. In DNA form, the CDR3 reads TGTGCCGGGAAAACAGGGGGCGTCGCCGATACGCAGTATTTT. Translated: CAGKTGGVADTQYF.

The gene calls are TRBV5-4 and TRBJ1-3, with D tentatively TRBD1 (6 bases). Germline-derived CDR1 and CDR2 are SGHNT and YYREEE (reference sequence). Deletions cut 5 bases from V and 4 bases from J, with 16 bases between. The CDR3 runs 15 residues. CDR3 region: CASRAANTGGNTIYF. The CDR3 DNA sequence: TGTGCCAGCAGAGCTGCCAATACAGGGGGAAACACCATATATTTT.

The chain couples TRBV29-1 to TRBJ1-1, with D maybe TRBD1 (6 bases). Per germline, CDR1 SQVTM and CDR2 ANQGSEA. V dropped 4 bases and J dropped 5 bases, with 17 bases sitting between them. The CDR3 has 14 amino acids. Here the CDR3 reads CSVGGGPTGTEAFF. The CDR3 DNA sequence: TGCAGCGTTGGGGGGGGCCCCACAGGGACTGAAGCTTTCTTT. Together with reference TRBV29-1 and TRBJ1-1, the CDR3 gives the full variable domain: SAVISQKPSRDICQRGTSLTIQCQVDSQVTMMFWYRQQPGQSLTLIATANQGSEATYESGFVIDKFPISRPNLTFSTLTVSNMSPEDSSIYLCSVGGGPTGTEAFFGQGTRLTVV.

Here the CDR3 reads CASSQGGRYSYEQYF. The DNA of the CDR3 is TGTGCCAGCAGCCAAGGCGGGCGGTACTCCTACGAGCAGTACTTC. The rearrangement uses TRBV9 and TRBJ2-7; the D gene is possibly TRBD2 (5 bases). Germline assignment: CDR1 SGDLS and CDR2 YYNGEE. Deletions cut 4 bases from V and 0 bases from J, with 14 bases between. This CDR3 comprises 15 residues.

CDR3 residues: CASRRVQNYEQYF. The CDR3 DNA follows: TGTGCCAGCAGGCGGGTTCAAAACTACGAGCAGTACTTC. This sequence joins TRBV7-9 and TRBJ2-7; TRBD2 might be the D (5 bases). Germline-derived CDR1 and CDR2 are SEHNR and FQNEAQ (reference sequence). The CDR3 consists of 13 residues. V lost 6 bases and J 3 bases, leaving 12 bases between the germline ends.

As to this clone: The same CDR3 can be traced to other DNA sequences in this sample. The rearrangement uses TRBV7-3 and TRBJ2-7, with D maybe TRBD1 (6 bases). This CDR3 contains 15 residues. Germline-derived CDR1 and CDR2 are SGHTA and FQGTGA. The V gene lost 2 bases and the J gene lost 2 bases, with 13 bases spanning the gap. CDR3 DNA: TGTGCCAGCAGCTTAGGCACCGGGACACCCTACGAGCAGTACTTC. This sequence encodes CASSLGTGTPYEQYF.